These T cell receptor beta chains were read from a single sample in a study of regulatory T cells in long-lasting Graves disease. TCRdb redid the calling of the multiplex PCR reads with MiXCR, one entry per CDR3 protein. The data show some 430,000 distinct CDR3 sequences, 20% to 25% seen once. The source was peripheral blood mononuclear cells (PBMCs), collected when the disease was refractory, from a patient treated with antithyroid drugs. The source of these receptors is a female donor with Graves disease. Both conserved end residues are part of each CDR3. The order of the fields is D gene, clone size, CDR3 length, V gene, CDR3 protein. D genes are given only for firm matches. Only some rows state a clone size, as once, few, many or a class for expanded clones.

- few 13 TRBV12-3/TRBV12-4 CASSPQGIETQYF
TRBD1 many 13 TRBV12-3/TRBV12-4 CASSSDRDEKLFF
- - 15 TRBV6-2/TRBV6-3 CASSPGLPLRYEQYF
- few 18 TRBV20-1 CSARVSWGDRTGANVLTF
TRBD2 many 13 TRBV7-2 CASSPSGGGEQYF
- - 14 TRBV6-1 CASSPDSPNYGYTF
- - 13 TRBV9 CASSGGGDEKLFF
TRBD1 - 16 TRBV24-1 CATSEMTGAMMDTQYF
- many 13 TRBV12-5 CASASGGGYEQYF
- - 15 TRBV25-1 CASSGDNWVNQPQHF
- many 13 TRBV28 CASRGGMNTEAFF
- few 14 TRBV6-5 CASSYVPPYNEQFF
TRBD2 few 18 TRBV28 CASRQTSGGPLLAGELFF
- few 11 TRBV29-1 CSVDWNTEAFF
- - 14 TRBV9 CASSVVEGSYGYTF
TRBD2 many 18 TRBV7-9 CASSSRGTSGSGANVLTF
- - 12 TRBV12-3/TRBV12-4 CAINRSGDTQYF
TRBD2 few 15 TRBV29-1 CSVEVAGKLTYEQYF
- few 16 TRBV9 CASSDDLGAGGNTIYF
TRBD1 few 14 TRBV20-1 CSARDGQGGYEQYF
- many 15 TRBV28 CASSLVPESNQPQHF
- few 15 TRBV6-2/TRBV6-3 CASSYYGKNTGELFF
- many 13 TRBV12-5 CASANRENTEAFF
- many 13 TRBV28 CASTHAQGRGYTF
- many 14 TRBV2 CASSEGLDQETQYF
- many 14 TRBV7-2 CASSLDLTNEKLFF
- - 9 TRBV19 CAGDSEAFF